Shown below are 15 T cell receptor beta chains from a single sample sequenced in a study of T cells after yellow fever vaccination. TCRdb processed the 5' RACE reads anew with MiXCR; each CDR3 protein has one entry. The sample carries about 22,000 distinct CDR3 sequences, 5.2% recorded once. Sample: PBMCs, either bulk or a sorted T-cell subset (CD4+, CD8+, memory, or dextramer-sorted; not recorded which), taken approximately 47 days after the first yellow fever vaccination. The receptors shown here come from a man aged 18 to 29 who received the YFV17D yellow fever vaccine.

There are many counts of this clonotype. V gene TRBV27 combines with J gene TRBJ2-7, with D perhaps matching TRBD1 (5 bases). This CDR3 is 15 amino acids long. Germline V gene sequence: CDR1 MNHEY, CDR2 SMNVEV (reference sequence). The ends were cut back, 2 bases at V and 3 bases at J, with 14 bases in the middle. In DNA, the CDR3 is TGTGCCAGCAGTTTAGGACCCACAGGCTACTACGAGCAGTACTTC. Protein sequence: CASSLGPTGYYEQYF.

This clonotype has ten or more counts. The rearrangement joins TRBV7-2 to TRBJ1-6, with D tentatively TRBD1 (5 bases). V shed 5 bases and J shed 7 bases, with 15 bases lying between them. Germline V CDR1 and CDR2: SGHTA, FQGNSA. The CDR3 consists of 15 residues. The CDR3 here is CASSIQGGGNSPLHF. For the CDR3, the DNA is TGTGCCAGCAGCATCCAGGGCGGCGGGAATTCACCCCTCCACTTT.

V usage is TRBV10-3 and J usage is TRBJ1-1; possibly TRBD1 for D (5 bases). Germline V gene lookup returns CDR1 ENHRY and CDR2 SYGVKD. Trimming removed 9 bases from V and 0 bases from J, with 11 bases in between. This CDR3 spans 13 amino acids. The CDR3 bases are TGTGCCATAGGGCGGGGACTGAACACTGAAGCTTTCTTT. It is translated as CAIGRGLNTEAFF.

This clonotype came up many times. This chain links TRBV12-3 or TRBV12-4 with TRBJ2-7; no definite D call. V lost 3 bases and J 3 bases, leaving 15 bases between the germline ends. The CDR3 is made up of 15 amino acids. The CDR3, as DNA: TGTGCCAGCAGTTTCGGCAGTTTGGCCTACTACGAGCAGTACGTC. Encoded protein: CASSFGSLAYYEQYV.

This clonotype was counted many times. This sequence joins TRBV30 and TRBJ2-3; 12 nucleotides agree with TRBD2. CDR1 and CDR2 (germline): GTSNPN, SVGIG (reference sequence). The CDR3 extends over 14 amino acids. The V gene end was trimmed by 4 bases and the J gene end by 5 bases; junction bases not matched to a gene: 4. The DNA of the CDR3 is TGTGCCTGGACTAGCGGGGGGGCGGTAGATACGCAGTATTTT. Translation: CAWTSGGAVDTQYF.

There are many counts of this clonotype. In nucleotides, the CDR3 is TGTGCCGGCCGGGAGCGTCACGATCGAGTTGAAGCTTTCTTT. Amino acids: CAGRERHDRVEAFF. The rearrangement uses TRBV10-3 and TRBJ1-1; D ambiguous. The CDR3 has 14 residues. The V gene lost 11 bases and the J gene lost 7 bases, with 23 bases spanning the gap. Germline-derived CDR1 and CDR2 are ENHRY and SYGVKD.

This clonotype was detected ten times or more. The V call is TRBV6-1, the J call TRBJ2-2, with D possibly being TRBD2 (7 bases). The CDR3 totals 16 residues. Germline loops: CDR1 MNHNS, CDR2 SASEGT. V shed 6 bases and J shed 1 base, with 15 bases lying between them. The CDR3 nucleotides read TGTGCCAGCAGAAGTATCGGGGGGCGGAACACCGGGGAGCTGTTTTTT. Encoded protein: CASRSIGGRNTGELFF.

This clonotype was recorded many times. V and J are TRBV7-9 and TRBJ1-5; D is perhaps TRBD1 (6 bases). V lost 1 base and J 7 bases, leaving 8 bases between the germline ends. CDR3 length: 13 amino acids. Germline V CDR1 and CDR2: SEHNR, FQNEAQ (reference sequence). The CDR3 coding sequence is TGTGCCAGCAGCTTAGTTGGGGGCCAGCCCCAGCATTTT. Translation: CASSLVGGQPQHF.

This clonotype was counted at least ten times. The rearrangement links TRBV20-1 to TRBJ2-5; 8 nucleotides line up with TRBD2. V lost 6 bases, J lost 1 base, and 13 bases stayed unmatched. Germline assignment: CDR1 DFQATT and CDR2 SNEGSKA (reference sequence). CDR3 length: 16 amino acids. CDR3 loop: CSALGLRRGVQETQYF. CDR3 bases: TGCAGTGCGTTGGGATTGCGGCGGGGGGTCCAAGAGACCCAGTACTTC.

In its sample, this clonotype was seen many times. The chain is built from TRBV3-1 and TRBJ2-1; D gene uncertain. Trimming pared 0 bases from V and 3 bases from J, leaving 9 bases between. This CDR3 has 15 residues. CDR1 is LGHDT, CDR2 YNNKEL, per germline (reference sequence). CDR3 sequence reads: CASSQDSPVYNEQFF. The CDR3 DNA reads TGTGCCAGCAGCCAAGATTCCCCAGTCTACAATGAGCAGTTCTTC.

This clonotype was counted at least ten times. This rearrangement joins TRBV5-6 to TRBJ2-3; D not resolved. The germline V and J ends were trimmed by 2 bases and 5 bases, with 9 bases remaining between them. CDR1 and CDR2 from the germline V gene are SGHDT and YYEEEE. CDR3 length equals 13 residues. The CDR3 loop reads CASSFSRGDTQYF. CDR3 coding DNA: TGTGCCAGCAGCTTCTCTCGTGGAGATACGCAGTATTTT.

This clonotype was seen ten or more times. The rearrangement uses TRBV24-1 and TRBJ2-3, with 12 bases identical to TRBD1. Germline V gene lookup returns CDR1 KGHDR and CDR2 SFDVKD. V lost 4 bases and J lost 1; bases outside the gene matches: 5. The CDR3 consists of 17 residues. The CDR3 DNA sequence: TGTGCCACCAGTGACCCGGGACAGGGGGCTGGCACAGATACGCAGTATTTT. This gives the protein CATSDPGQGAGTDTQYF.

Many counts were recorded for this clonotype. V usage is TRBV7-2 and J usage is TRBJ2-3, with D maybe TRBD2 (5 bases). The CDR3 runs to 12 residues. Trimming shortened V by 5 bases and J by 5 bases, and 8 bases separated the two germline ends. Germline CDR1 and CDR2: SGHTA and FQGNSA. In DNA, the CDR3 is TGTGCCAGCAGCAAACGGGGAGATACGCAGTATTTT. Encoded protein: CASSKRGDTQYF. The whole variable domain, remainder taken from reference TRBV7-2 and TRBJ2-3, is GAGVSQSPSNKVTEKGKDVELRCDPISGHTALYWYRQSLGQGLEFLIYFQGNSAPDKSGLPSDRFSAERTGGSVSTLTIQRTQQEDSAVYLCASSKRGDTQYFGPGTRLTVL.

In its sample, this clonotype was seen many times. V usage is TRBV7-2 and J usage is TRBJ2-7, with D unclear. This CDR3 has 15 residues. Germline-derived CDR1 and CDR2 are SGHTA and FQGNSA. V lost 4 bases, J lost 1 base, and 14 bases lay in between. The CDR3 here is CASSSRRARSYEQYF. Here the CDR3 DNA reads TGTGCCAGCAGCTCTCGTCGGGCTCGGTCCTACGAGCAGTACTTC.

Comment on this clonotype: A read error may explain this, as a much larger clone is one base away. The rearrangement links TRBV5-1 to TRBJ2-5, with 7 nucleotides matching TRBD2. From germline, CDR1 is SGHRS and CDR2 YFSETQ. With V trimmed by 4 bases and J by 1 base, 10 bases remained unmatched. This CDR3 spans 16 amino acids. CDR3 residues: CASSAPRAGRQETQYF. The CDR3 DNA reads as TGCGCCAGCAGCGCCCCACGAGCGGGGCGCCAAGAGACCCAGTACTTC.